The clone carrying this TCR beta chain was observed a handful of times. Its target is not known. The CDR3 is 16 amino acids. Germline V gives CDR1 SQVTM, CDR2 ANQGSEA. The V and J ends lost 0 bases and 0 bases respectively, with 12 bases between them. The sample originates from a study of T cell clonotyping in hematopoietic cell transplantation. Findings and caveats of the study: Pathologically expanded recipient clonotypes increased progressively from day 30 to day 180 as diversity fell. Higher Inverse Simpson Index values in graft donor and pretransplant recipient predicted broader posttransplant TCR diversity. No sorting was done, leaving CD4 and CD8 contributions mixed.

Using immunoSEQ multiplex PCR, the repertoire was profiled, and TCRdb retains in-frame clones only, with some absent. The sample records approximately 44,000 clones, roughly 94% being singletons. This receptor was taken from a woman aged 50 to 60 in good health. Some clones in this sample may be carry-over from other donors' samples. The chain links TRBV29-1 to TRBJ2-1, with unresolved D. Input material: peripheral blood mononuclear cells. The DNA for the CDR3 is TGCAGCGTTGAAGATCCAGGCTATAGCTCCTACAATGAGCAGTTCTTC. This codes for CSVEDPGYSSYNEQFF.